The present T cell receptor beta chain was sequenced within a study of blood T cell repertoires in COVID-19. Across the study: The United States, Italy and Spain were the sources of the acute and convalescent COVID-19 samples. PBMCs, B-cell-depleted T cells, or T cells provided the cDNA or gDNA that made up the material.

The V and J ends lost 5 bases and 2 bases respectively, with 2 bases between them. The CDR3 sequence is 11 residues long. Per germline, CDR1 SGHTA and CDR2 FQGNSA. Original handling: It was from reference gene primer amplification that nucleated cell counts were estimated. Here immunoSEQ multiplex PCR was the method, and the copy in TCRdb shows in-frame clones only, minus some. D and trimming were read from the DNA, whereas the V and J calls and clone size are those reported in that table. The table has 60,000 to 65,000 clones, about 87% seen once. Material: peripheral blood. The J gene is TRBJ2-3, the V gene TRBV7-2, with D unresolved. The sequence was collected from a human donor with active COVID-19. The donor label of this sample is uncertain. The CDR3 nucleotides read TGTGCCAGCAGCCTCACAGATACGCAGTATTTT. Translated: CASSLTDTQYF.